The rows below give T cell receptor beta chains drawn from one sample of a study of shared clonotypes between healthy human individuals. Sequencing was performed with immunoSEQ multiplex PCR; in TCRdb, only in-frame clones are kept and a portion is missing. The table records 1.5 million to 1.9 million clones, under 99% of them present only once. The sample consisted of naive CD4+ T cells sorted from blood. These receptors were collected from a man aged 25 to 40 in good health. Each CDR3 is given with its conserved first and last residue. D genes are given only for firm matches. Size is stated for part of the rows, as once, few or many counts, or as a class when the clone is expanded.

NA,TRBV10-3,TRBJ1-4,NA,CAISESRVRGEKLFF,TGTGCCATCAGTGAGTCCAGGGTAAGGGGTGAAAAACTGTTTTTT
TRBD1,TRBV7-6,TRBJ1-1,NA,CASSPRTGSNTEAFF,TGTGCCAGCAGCCCGAGGACAGGGAGTAACACTGAAGCTTTCTTT
NA,TRBV28,TRBJ1-1,NA,CASSFLPGGSLGSTEAFF,TGTGCCAGCAGTTTTCTTCCGGGGGGCTCCCTGGGTAGCACTGAAGCTTTCTTT
NA,TRBV28,TRBJ1-5,NA,CASSLPSFNQPQHF,TGTGCCAGCAGTTTACCCAGTTTTAATCAGCCCCAGCATTTT
TRBD1,TRBV23-1,TRBJ2-1,once,CASSQSSQGAYNEQFF,TGCGCCAGCAGTCAATCGTCACAGGGGGCCTACAATGAGCAGTTCTTC
TRBD2,TRBV10-3,TRBJ2-3,NA,CANGLDRTDTQYF,TGTGCCAACGGACTAGACCGCACAGATACGCAGTATTTT
TRBD1,TRBV6-6,TRBJ1-4,NA,CASRGQGATNEKLFF,TGTGCCAGCAGGGGACAGGGGGCAACTAATGAAAAACTGTTTTTT
NA,TRBV28,TRBJ1-4,NA,CASSRVAEKLFF,TGTGCCAGCAGCCGCGTGGCTGAAAAACTGTTTTTT
NA,TRBV5-1,TRBJ2-2,NA,CASSPRRVGELFF,TGCGCCAGCAGCCCTAGGAGGGTCGGGGAGCTGTTTTTT
NA,TRBV28,TRBJ1-2,NA,CASSPNRAVYGYTF,TGTGCCAGCAGCCCAAACAGGGCGGTCTATGGCTACACCTTC
NA,TRBV28,TRBJ2-2,NA,CASSFPLKQDFDTGELFF,TGTGCCAGCAGTTTCCCCTTGAAACAGGATTTTGACACCGGGGAGCTGTTTTTT
TRBD1,TRBV5-1,TRBJ2-7,NA,CASSLGQGVGYEQYF,TGCGCCAGCAGCCTGGGACAGGGGGTAGGCTACGAGCAGTACTTC
NA,TRBV4-1,TRBJ2-1,NA,CASSHPKQIEVRNEQFF,TGCGCCAGCAGCCACCCGAAACAAATAGAAGTTCGCAATGAGCAGTTCTTC
TRBD2,TRBV5-1,TRBJ2-2,NA,CASSAGANTGELFF,TGCGCCAGCAGCGCGGGAGCGAACACCGGGGAGCTGTTTTTT
NA,TRBV5-6,TRBJ1-5,NA,CASSLGGGNQPQHF,TGTGCCAGCAGCTTGGGGGGCGGCAATCAGCCCCAGCATTTT
NA,TRBV9,TRBJ2-1,NA,CASSVVLGHEQFF,TGTGCCAGCAGCGTAGTATTGGGGCATGAGCAGTTCTTC
TRBD2,TRBV7-2,TRBJ2-1,NA,CASTLGLAGLEQFF,TGTGCCAGCACCCTAGGTCTAGCGGGACTTGAGCAGTTCTTC
NA,TRBV7-2,TRBJ2-5,NA,CASSANQETQYF,TGTGCCAGCAGCGCCAACCAAGAGACCCAGTACTTC
NA,TRBV29-1,TRBJ2-7,NA,CSVRGLRDYEQYF,TGCAGCGTTAGGGGCTTAAGAGATTACGAGCAGTACTTC
TRBD2,TRBV7-2,TRBJ2-3,NA,CASSLESGRTDTQYF,TGTGCCAGCAGCTTAGAAAGCGGGAGGACAGATACGCAGTATTTT
TRBD2,TRBV7-9,TRBJ2-2,NA,CASSISSGRWAGELFF,TGTGCCAGCAGCATCTCTAGCGGGAGGTGGGCCGGGGAGCTGTTTTTT
NA,TRBV7-2,TRBJ1-4,NA,CASSITEAQNEKLFF,TGTGCCAGCAGCATAACAGAGGCCCAGAATGAAAAACTGTTTTTT
NA,TRBV5-5,TRBJ2-3,once,CASSQGSTDTQYF,TGCGCCAGCAGCCAAGGAAGCACAGATACGCAGTATTTT
NA,TRBV29-1,TRBJ2-1,NA,CSVAGGISSYNEQFF,TGCAGCGTTGCTGGCGGAATTAGCTCCTACAATGAGCAGTTCTTC
TRBD2,TRBV5-1,TRBJ2-1,once,CASGPGLALHNEQFF,TGCGCCAGCGGGCCGGGACTAGCGCTGCACAATGAGCAGTTCTTC
NA,TRBV5-6,TRBJ2-3,NA,CASSLTGHTITDTQYF,TGTGCCAGCAGCTTAACAGGGCACACGATCACAGATACGCAGTATTTT
TRBD2,TRBV28,TRBJ2-1,NA,CASSSGGSSYNEQFF,TGTGCCAGCAGTTCGGGCGGGAGCTCCTACAATGAGCAGTTCTTC
NA,TRBV10-2,TRBJ2-2,NA,CATQSGAYTGELFF,TGCGCCACCCAGTCGGGGGCTTACACCGGGGAGCTGTTTTTT
TRBD2,TRBV5-1,TRBJ2-1,NA,CASSLNGLAGASYNEQFF,TGCGCCAGCAGCTTGAACGGACTAGCGGGAGCCTCCTACAATGAGCAGTTCTTC
NA,TRBV7-8,TRBJ2-7,NA,CASSLPRRAPYEQYF,TGTGCCAGCAGCTTACCGCGTCGCGCGCCCTACGAGCAGTACTTC
NA,TRBV6-4,TRBJ2-3,NA,CASRRHPREDTQYF,TGTGCCAGCAGACGACACCCGAGGGAGGATACGCAGTATTTT
TRBD1,TRBV7-6,TRBJ2-3,NA,CASSRQGADTQYF,TGTGCCAGCAGCAGACAGGGGGCGGATACGCAGTATTTT
TRBD2,TRBV11-2,TRBJ2-4,NA,CASSLVSGAAGIQYF,TGTGCCAGCAGCTTAGTGTCCGGGGCAGCGGGGATTCAGTACTTC
NA,TRBV7-9,TRBJ2-2,once,CASTLGRAYTGELFF,TGTGCCAGCACTTTGGGGCGGGCTTACACCGGGGAGCTGTTTTTT
TRBD2,TRBV7-7,TRBJ2-1,NA,CASSLGLAGGNEQFF,TGTGCTAGCAGCCTCGGACTAGCGGGAGGAAATGAGCAGTTCTTC
NA,TRBV5-6,TRBJ1-3,NA,CASSLVDSGNTIYF,TGTGCCAGCAGCTTGGTTGACTCTGGAAACACCATATATTTT
TRBD2,TRBV13,TRBJ2-5,NA,CASSLEGLAGEETQYF,TGTGCCAGCAGCTTAGAGGGACTAGCGGGAGAAGAGACCCAGTACTTC